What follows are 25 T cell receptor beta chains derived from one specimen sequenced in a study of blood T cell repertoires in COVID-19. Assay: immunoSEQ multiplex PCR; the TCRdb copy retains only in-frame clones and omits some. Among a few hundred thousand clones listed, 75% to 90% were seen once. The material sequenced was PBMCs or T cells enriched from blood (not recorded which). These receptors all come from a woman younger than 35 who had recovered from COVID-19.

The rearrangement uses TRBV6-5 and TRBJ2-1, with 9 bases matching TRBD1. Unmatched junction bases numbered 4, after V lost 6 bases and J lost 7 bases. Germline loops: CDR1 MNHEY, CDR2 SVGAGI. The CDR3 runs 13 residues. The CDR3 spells CASSHDRGNEQFF. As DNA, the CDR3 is TGTGCCAGCAGCCACGACAGGGGGAATGAGCAGTTCTTC.

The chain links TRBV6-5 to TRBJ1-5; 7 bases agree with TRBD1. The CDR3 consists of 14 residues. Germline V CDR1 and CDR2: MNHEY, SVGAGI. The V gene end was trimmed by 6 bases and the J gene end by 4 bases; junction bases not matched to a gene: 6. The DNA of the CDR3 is TGTGCCAGCAGCCTCGGGACAGAGAATCAGCCCCAGCATTTT. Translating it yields CASSLGTENQPQHF.

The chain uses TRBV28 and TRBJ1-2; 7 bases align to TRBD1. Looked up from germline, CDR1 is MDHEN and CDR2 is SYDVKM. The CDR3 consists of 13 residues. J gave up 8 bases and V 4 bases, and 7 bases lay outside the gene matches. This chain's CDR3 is CASSSTTGQGYTF. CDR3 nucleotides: TGTGCCAGCAGTTCTACGACAGGGCAAGGCTACACCTTC.

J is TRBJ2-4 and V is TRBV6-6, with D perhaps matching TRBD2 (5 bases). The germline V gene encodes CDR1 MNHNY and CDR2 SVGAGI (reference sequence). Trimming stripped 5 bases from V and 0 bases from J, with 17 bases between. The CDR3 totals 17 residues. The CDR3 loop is CASSPYPGDLAKNIQYF. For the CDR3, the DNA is TGTGCCAGCAGTCCCTACCCCGGGGATCTAGCCAAAAACATTCAGTACTTC.

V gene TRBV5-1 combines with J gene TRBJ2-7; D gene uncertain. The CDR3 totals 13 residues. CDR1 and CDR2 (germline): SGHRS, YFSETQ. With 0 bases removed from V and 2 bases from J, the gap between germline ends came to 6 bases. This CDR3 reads CASSLAPAYEQYF. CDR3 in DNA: TGCGCCAGCAGCTTGGCCCCAGCCTACGAGCAGTACTTC.

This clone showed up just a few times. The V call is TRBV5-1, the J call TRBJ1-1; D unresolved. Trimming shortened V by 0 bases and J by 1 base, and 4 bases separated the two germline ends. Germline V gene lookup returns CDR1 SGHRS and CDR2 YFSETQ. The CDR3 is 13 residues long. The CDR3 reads CASSLGRNTEAFF. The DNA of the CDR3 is TGCGCCAGCAGCTTGGGCAGGAACACTGAAGCTTTCTTT.

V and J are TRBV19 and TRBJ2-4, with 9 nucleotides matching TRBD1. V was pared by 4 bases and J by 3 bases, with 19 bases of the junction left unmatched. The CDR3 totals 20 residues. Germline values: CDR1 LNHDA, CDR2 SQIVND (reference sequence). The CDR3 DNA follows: TGTGCCAGTAGTACAATGCCTGCCACGGGACAGGGACGAGGCAAAAACATTCAGTACTTC. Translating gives CASSTMPATGQGRGKNIQYF. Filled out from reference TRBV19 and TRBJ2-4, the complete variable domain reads DGGITQSPKYLFRKEGQNVTLSCEQNLNHDAMYWYRQDPGQGLRLIYYSQIVNDFQKGDIAEGYSVSREKKESFPLTVTSAQKNPTAFYLCASSTMPATGQGRGKNIQYFGAGTRLSVL.

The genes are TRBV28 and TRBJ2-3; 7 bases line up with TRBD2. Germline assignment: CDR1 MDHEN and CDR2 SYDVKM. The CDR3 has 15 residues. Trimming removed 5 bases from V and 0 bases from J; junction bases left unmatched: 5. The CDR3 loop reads CASSLGGTSTDTQYF. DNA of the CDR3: TGTGCCAGCAGTCTCGGGGGGACGAGCACAGATACGCAGTATTTT.

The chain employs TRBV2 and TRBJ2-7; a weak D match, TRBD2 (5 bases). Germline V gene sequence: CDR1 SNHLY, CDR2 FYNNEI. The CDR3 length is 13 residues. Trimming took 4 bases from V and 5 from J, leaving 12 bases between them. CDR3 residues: CASSGLGLHEQYF. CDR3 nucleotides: TGTGCCAGCAGTGGGCTTGGACTCCACGAGCAGTACTTC.

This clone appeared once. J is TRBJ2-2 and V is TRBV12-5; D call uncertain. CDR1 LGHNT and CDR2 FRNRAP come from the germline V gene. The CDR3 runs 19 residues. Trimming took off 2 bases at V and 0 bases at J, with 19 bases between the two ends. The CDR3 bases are TGTGCTAGTGGTTTGTTAAGCGTGGCACTTCCATCGAACACCGGGGAGCTGTTTTTT. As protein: CASGLLSVALPSNTGELFF.

The CDR3 DNA sequence: TGTGCCAGCTCACCTTCGCCGGGACAGGGCCCGAACACTGAAGCTTTCTTT. It translates to CASSPSPGQGPNTEAFF. This chain uses TRBV18 with TRBJ1-1; 9 bases align to TRBD1. Germline CDR1 and CDR2: KGHSH and LQKENI. The V and J ends lost 3 bases and 1 base, in that order; junction bases with no gene match: 9. The CDR3 loop spans 17 amino acids.

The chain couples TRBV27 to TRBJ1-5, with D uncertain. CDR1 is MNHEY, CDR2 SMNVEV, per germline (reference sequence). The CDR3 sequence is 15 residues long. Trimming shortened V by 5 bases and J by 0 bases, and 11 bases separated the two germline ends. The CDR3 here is CASSGTEGSNQPQHF. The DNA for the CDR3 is TGTGCCAGCAGTGGAACCGAGGGTAGCAATCAGCCCCAGCATTTT.

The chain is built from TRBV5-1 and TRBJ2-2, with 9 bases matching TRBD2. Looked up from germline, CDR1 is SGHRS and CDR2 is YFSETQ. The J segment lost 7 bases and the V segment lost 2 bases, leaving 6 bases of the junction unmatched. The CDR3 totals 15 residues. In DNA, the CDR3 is TGCGCCAGCAGCTTTGAGCGGGGGGAATTCGGGGAGCTGTTTTTT. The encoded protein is CASSFERGEFGELFF.

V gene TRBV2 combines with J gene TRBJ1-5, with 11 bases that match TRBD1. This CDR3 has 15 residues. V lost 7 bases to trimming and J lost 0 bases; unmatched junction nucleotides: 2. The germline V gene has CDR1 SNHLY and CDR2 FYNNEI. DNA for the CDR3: TGTGCCAGCAAAGGGACAGGGGGTAGCAATCAGCCCCAGCATTTT. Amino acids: CASKGTGGSNQPQHF.

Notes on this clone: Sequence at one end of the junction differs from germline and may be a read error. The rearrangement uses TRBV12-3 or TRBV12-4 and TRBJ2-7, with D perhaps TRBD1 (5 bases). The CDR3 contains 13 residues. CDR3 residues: CASSPFTAGSFSF. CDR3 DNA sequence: TGTGCCAGCAGCCCCTTTACCGCAGGGTCCTTCTCCTTC.

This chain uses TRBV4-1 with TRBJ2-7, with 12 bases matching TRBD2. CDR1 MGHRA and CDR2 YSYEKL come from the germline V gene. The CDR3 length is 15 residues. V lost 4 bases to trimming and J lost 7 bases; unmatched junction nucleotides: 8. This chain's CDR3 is CASSPSSGGAVEQYF. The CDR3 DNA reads TGCGCCAGCAGCCCCTCTAGCGGGGGGGCAGTTGAGCAGTACTTC.

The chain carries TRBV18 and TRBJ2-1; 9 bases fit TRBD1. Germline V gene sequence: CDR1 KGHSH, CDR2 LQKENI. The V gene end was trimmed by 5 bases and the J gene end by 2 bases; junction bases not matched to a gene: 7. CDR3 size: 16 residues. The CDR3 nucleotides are TGTGCCAGCTCAGGCGACAGGGGGGTACCCTACAATGAGCAGTTCTTC. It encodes CASSGDRGVPYNEQFF.

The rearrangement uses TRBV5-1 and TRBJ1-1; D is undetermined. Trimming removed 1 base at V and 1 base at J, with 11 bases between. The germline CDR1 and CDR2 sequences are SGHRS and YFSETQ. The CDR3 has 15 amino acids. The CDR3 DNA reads TGCGCCAGCAGCTTGAGGCAGGATTGGAACACTGAAGCTTTCTTT. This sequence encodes CASSLRQDWNTEAFF.

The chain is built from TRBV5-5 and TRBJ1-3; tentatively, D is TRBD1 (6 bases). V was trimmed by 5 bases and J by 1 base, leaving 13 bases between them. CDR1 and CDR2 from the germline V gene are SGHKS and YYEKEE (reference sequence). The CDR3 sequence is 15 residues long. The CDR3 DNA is TGTGCCAGCAGTTGGGACATAAGGTCTGGAAACACCATATATTTT. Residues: CASSWDIRSGNTIYF. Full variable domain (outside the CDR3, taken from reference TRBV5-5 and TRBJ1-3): DAGVTQSPTHLIKTRGQQVTLRCSPISGHKSVSWYQQVLGQGPQFIFQYYEKEERGRGNFPDRFSARQFPNYSSELNVNALLLGDSALYLCASSWDIRSGNTIYFGEGSWLTVV.

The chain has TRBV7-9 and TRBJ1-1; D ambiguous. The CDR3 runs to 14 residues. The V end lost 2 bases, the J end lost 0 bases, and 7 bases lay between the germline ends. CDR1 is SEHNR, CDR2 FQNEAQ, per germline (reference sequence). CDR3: CASSLQAMNTEAFF. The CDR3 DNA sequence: TGTGCCAGCAGCTTACAGGCCATGAACACTGAAGCTTTCTTT.

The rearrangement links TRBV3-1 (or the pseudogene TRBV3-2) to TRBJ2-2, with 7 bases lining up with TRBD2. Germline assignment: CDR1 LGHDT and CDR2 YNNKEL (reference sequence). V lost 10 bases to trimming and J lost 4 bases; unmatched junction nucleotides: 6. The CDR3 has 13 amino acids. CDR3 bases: TGTGCCACTCGCTCGGGGGGCACCGGGGAGCTGTTTTTT. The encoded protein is CATRSGGTGELFF.

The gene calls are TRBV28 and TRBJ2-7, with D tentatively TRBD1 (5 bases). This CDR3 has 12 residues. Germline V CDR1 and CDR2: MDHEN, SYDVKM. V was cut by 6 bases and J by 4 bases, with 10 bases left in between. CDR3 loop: CASRVQGYEQYF. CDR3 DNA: TGTGCCAGCAGGGTTCAGGGTTACGAGCAGTACTTC. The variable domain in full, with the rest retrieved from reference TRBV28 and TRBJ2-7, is DVKVTQSSRYLVKRTGEKVFLECVQDMDHENMFWYRQDPGLGLRLIYFSYDVKMKEKGDIPEGYSVSREKKERFSLILESASTNQTSMYLCASRVQGYEQYFGPGTRLTVT.

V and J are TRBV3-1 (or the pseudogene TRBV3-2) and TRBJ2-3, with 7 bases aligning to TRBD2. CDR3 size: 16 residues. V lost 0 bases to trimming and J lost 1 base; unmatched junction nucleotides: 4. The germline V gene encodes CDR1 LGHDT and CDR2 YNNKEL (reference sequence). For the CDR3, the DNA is TGTGCCAGCAGCCAAGACCCGGGGGGAGGCACAGATACGCAGTATTTT. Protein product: CASSQDPGGGTDTQYF.

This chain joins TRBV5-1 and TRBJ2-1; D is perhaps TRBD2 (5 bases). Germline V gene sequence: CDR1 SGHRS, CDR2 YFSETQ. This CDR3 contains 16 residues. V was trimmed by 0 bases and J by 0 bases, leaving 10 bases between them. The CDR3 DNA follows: TGCGCCAGCAGCTTGGCCTGGGAGAGCTCCTACAATGAGCAGTTCTTC. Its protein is CASSLAWESSYNEQFF.

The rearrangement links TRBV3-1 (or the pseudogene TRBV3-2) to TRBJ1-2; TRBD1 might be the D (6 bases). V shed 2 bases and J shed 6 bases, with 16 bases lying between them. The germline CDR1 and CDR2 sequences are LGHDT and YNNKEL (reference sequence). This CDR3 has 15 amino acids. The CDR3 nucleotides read TGTGCCAGCAGCCAACCTACAGGGCAGGAGGATGGCTACACCTTC. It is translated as CASSQPTGQEDGYTF.